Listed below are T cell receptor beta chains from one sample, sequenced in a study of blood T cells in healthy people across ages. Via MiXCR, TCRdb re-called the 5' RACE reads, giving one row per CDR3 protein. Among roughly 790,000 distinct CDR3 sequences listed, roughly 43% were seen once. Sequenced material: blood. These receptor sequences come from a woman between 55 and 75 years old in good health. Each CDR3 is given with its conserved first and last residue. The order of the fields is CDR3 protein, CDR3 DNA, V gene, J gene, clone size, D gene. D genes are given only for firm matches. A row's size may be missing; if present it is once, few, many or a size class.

CASGPLAQYNEQFF	TGTGCCAGCGGCCCCCTCGCCCAGTACAATGAGCAGTTCTTC	TRBV4-2	TRBJ2-1	-	-
CAISESTIPGDEQYF	TGTGCCATCAGTGAGTCGACTATTCCTGGGGACGAGCAGTACTTC	TRBV10-3	TRBJ2-7	-	-
CSARLTNGGEAQYF	TGCAGTGCTAGACTGACAAACGGAGGAGAGGCCCAGTACTTC	TRBV20-1	TRBJ2-5	-	-
CASTSRGGADTQYF	TGTGCCAGCACCTCCCGGGGGGGCGCAGATACGCAGTATTTT	TRBV12-3/TRBV12-4	TRBJ2-3	-	TRBD2
CASSYPLLRTPSTDTQYF	TGTGCCAGCAGTTACCCCCTTCTGCGGACCCCTAGCACAGATACGCAGTATTTT	TRBV6-5	TRBJ2-3	many	-
CASSLFDGPYEQYF	TGTGCCAGCAGTTTATTTGACGGGCCATACGAGCAGTACTTC	TRBV27	TRBJ2-7	-	-
CASSQVWGWTSGIPNEQFF	TGTGCCAGCAGCCAAGTATGGGGCTGGACTAGCGGGATCCCCAATGAGCAGTTCTTC	TRBV4-2	TRBJ2-1	-	TRBD2
CSARPPLGTSGDLAKNIQYF	TGCAGTGCTAGACCACCTTTGGGGACTAGCGGGGATCTAGCCAAAAACATTCAGTACTTC	TRBV20-1	TRBJ2-4	once	TRBD2
CASSSGGALNTGELFF	TGTGCCAGCAGCTCGGGCGGGGCGCTGAACACCGGGGAGCTGTTTTTT	TRBV7-9	TRBJ2-2	few	-
CASSLEEPTVNTEAFF	TGTGCCAGCAGCTTAGAGGAGCCGACCGTGAACACTGAAGCTTTCTTT	TRBV7-9	TRBJ1-1	few	-
CASSDGEKLFF	TGTGCCAGCAGCGATGGGGAAAAACTGTTTTTT	TRBV5-4	TRBJ1-4	-	-
CASSRAGTAGWEQYF	TGTGCCAGCAGCAGGGCCGGGACGGCGGGCTGGGAACAGTACTTC	TRBV7-2	TRBJ2-7	-	-
CSARDEREGRNEQFF	TGCAGTGCTAGAGATGAACGGGAGGGCCGGAATGAGCAGTTCTTC	TRBV20-1	TRBJ2-1	-	TRBD2
CASSQDPRRTFF	TGTGCCAGCAGCCAAGATCCGCGGAGGACGTTTTTT	TRBV14	TRBJ1-4	-	-
CASSYRRKYGYTF	TGTGCCAGCAGTTACCGACGGAAATATGGCTACACCTTC	TRBV6-2/TRBV6-3	TRBJ1-2	few	-
CASSRFSGKQETQYF	TGTGCCAGCAGCAGATTTAGCGGGAAACAAGAGACCCAGTACTTC	TRBV7-3	TRBJ2-5	-	TRBD2
CASSQVLQEYYEQYF	TGCGCCAGCAGCCAAGTGCTACAGGAGTACTACGAGCAGTACTTC	TRBV4-1	TRBJ2-7	few	-
CASSLLPQVGNEQFF	TGTGCCAGCAGTCTCCTACCGCAAGTCGGGAATGAGCAGTTCTTC	TRBV2	TRBJ2-1	few	-
CSVARGVTGNTIYF	TGCAGCGTTGCTCGTGGGGTAACTGGAAACACCATATATTTT	TRBV29-1	TRBJ1-3	-	-
CASSLPGNTIYF	TGTGCCAGCAGTTTGCCTGGAAACACCATATATTTT	TRBV12-3/TRBV12-4	TRBJ1-3	-	-
CASSEGDRAQETQYF	TGTGCCAGCAGCGAGGGGGACAGGGCACAAGAGACCCAGTACTTC	TRBV9	TRBJ2-5	-	TRBD1
CASSHRDSDPEQFF	TGTGCCAGCAGTCACCGGGACAGTGACCCCGAGCAGTTCTTC	TRBV12-3/TRBV12-4	TRBJ2-1	few	TRBD1
CAAGPSIYEQYF	TGTGCCGCGGGACCATCAATTTACGAGCAGTACTTC	TRBV30	TRBJ2-7	-	-
CAISEPGVEANYGYTF	TGTGCCATCAGTGAGCCCGGGGTTGAGGCTAACTATGGCTACACCTTC	TRBV10-3	TRBJ1-2	few	-
CASRQGQGAYGYTF	TGTGCCAGCAGGCAAGGACAGGGGGCCTATGGCTACACCTTC	TRBV3-1	TRBJ1-2	-	TRBD1
CAGSYGRSDTQYF	TGTGCCGGCAGTTACGGACGCTCAGATACGCAGTATTTT	TRBV25-1	TRBJ2-3	once	-
CASSAPGQETQYF	TGTGCCAGCAGTGCCCCCGGCCAAGAGACCCAGTACTTC	TRBV6-1	TRBJ2-5	few	-
CSVTTRGRPLNQPQHF	TGCAGCGTAACCACCAGGGGGCGACCACTCAATCAGCCCCAGCATTTT	TRBV29-1	TRBJ1-5	-	TRBD1
CSASRRAQNGYTF	TGCAGTGCTAGTCGGCGGGCCCAAAACGGCTACACCTTC	TRBV20-1	TRBJ1-2	-	-
CASSQGLAEIQETQYF	TGCGCCAGCAGCCAAGGATTAGCGGAGATCCAAGAGACCCAGTACTTC	TRBV4-1	TRBJ2-5	many	-
CASSDQLSAQARRNIQYF	TGTGCCAGCAGCGATCAGCTGAGCGCTCAAGCACGGCGGAACATTCAGTACTTC	TRBV7-2	TRBJ2-4	few	-
CASSQESGRRYEQYF	TGTGCCAGCAGCCAAGAATCAGGGCGCCGCTACGAGCAGTACTTC	TRBV4-2	TRBJ2-7	many	-
CASSPPGVTTETQYF	TGTGCCAGCTCACCTCCAGGGGTTACCACAGAGACGCAGTATTTT	TRBV18	TRBJ2-3	-	-
CASSRALSGASVLTF	TGTGCCAGCAGTCGCGCGCTCTCTGGGGCCAGCGTCCTGACTTTC	TRBV12-3/TRBV12-4	TRBJ2-6	-	-
CASSYGTAGGYTF	TGTGCCAGCAGCTACGGGACAGCCGGTGGCTACACCTTC	TRBV7-3	TRBJ1-2	few	TRBD1
CASSEVKGNYGYTF	TGTGCCAGCAGTGAAGTAAAAGGAAACTATGGCTACACCTTC	TRBV6-1	TRBJ1-2	few	-
CASSERFLAKNIQYF	TGTGCCAGCAGTGAAAGATTTTTAGCCAAAAACATTCAGTACTTC	TRBV2	TRBJ2-4	-	-
CASSLRQGGPYEQYF	TGTGCCAGCAGTTTAAGACAGGGTGGGCCCTACGAGCAGTACTTC	TRBV27	TRBJ2-7	-	TRBD1
CASSTLDRGYYQPQHF	TGTGCCAGCAGCACTCTGGACAGGGGATATTATCAGCCCCAGCATTTT	TRBV12-3/TRBV12-4	TRBJ1-5	-	TRBD1
CASSLKGPQAGGVTDTQYF	TGCGCCAGCAGCCTCAAAGGGCCCCAAGCGGGAGGGGTCACAGATACGCAGTATTTT	TRBV4-1	TRBJ2-3	-	TRBD2
CASSPTVADKNIQYF	TGTGCCAGCAGCCCGACAGTGGCTGACAAAAACATTCAGTACTTC	TRBV7-6	TRBJ2-4	few	-
CASSQDPGLLYEQYF	TGTGCCAGCAGCCAAGATCCGGGGCTACTCTACGAGCAGTACTTC	TRBV3-1	TRBJ2-7	-	-
CASSADRGSDTQYF	TGTGCCAGCAGCGCAGACAGGGGATCAGATACGCAGTATTTT	TRBV7-3	TRBJ2-3	few	TRBD1
CASRKVAGVTGELFF	TGCGCCAGCAGGAAGGTAGCGGGAGTTACCGGGGAGCTGTTTTTT	TRBV5-1	TRBJ2-2	-	TRBD2
CASSVMGTAYQETQYF	TGTGCCAGCAGCGTAATGGGGACAGCGTACCAAGAGACCCAGTACTTC	TRBV9	TRBJ2-5	many	TRBD1
CASARGLAGNNEQFF	TGTGCCAGCGCAAGGGGACTAGCGGGGAACAATGAGCAGTTCTTC	TRBV27	TRBJ2-1	-	TRBD2
CASSLVTRSRTDTQYF	TGCGCCAGCAGCTTGGTGACTAGGAGTCGCACAGATACGCAGTATTTT	TRBV5-1	TRBJ2-3	-	-
CASSFAGYEQYF	TGTGCCAGCAGCTTCGCTGGCTACGAGCAGTACTTC	TRBV11-2	TRBJ2-7	few	-
CASSRPGLAGSFQETQYF	TGTGCCAGCAGCCGGCCGGGACTAGCGGGAAGTTTTCAAGAGACCCAGTACTTC	TRBV21-1	TRBJ2-5	few	-
CASSQEPAGPSTDTQYF	TGTGCCAGCAGCCAAGAACCCGCAGGGCCGAGCACAGATACGCAGTATTTT	TRBV4-2	TRBJ2-3	many	-
CASSLRRNTQYF	TGTGCCAGCAGCCTAAGAAGAAATACGCAGTATTTT	TRBV3-1	TRBJ2-3	few	-
CASRFKGGGLYEQFF	TGTGCCAGCAGGTTTAAAGGCGGGGGGCTCTATGAGCAGTTCTTC	TRBV25-1	TRBJ2-1	-	TRBD2
CASSLSPAPNTGELFF	TGTGCCAGCTCACTCTCCCCTGCCCCGAACACCGGGGAGCTGTTTTTT	TRBV18	TRBJ2-2	once	-
CASRIDISATDTQYF	TGTGCCAGCAGGATAGACATCTCAGCGACAGATACGCAGTATTTT	TRBV12-3/TRBV12-4	TRBJ2-3	-	-
CAGTLATSTGTQYF	TGTGCCGGAACACTAGCGACTAGCACAGGTACGCAGTATTTT	TRBV2	TRBJ2-3	-	TRBD2
CSALGRGPTNEKLFF	TGCAGCGCCTTGGGGAGGGGTCCAACTAATGAAAAACTGTTTTTT	TRBV29-1	TRBJ1-4	-	-
CSVQGLGGETQYF	TGCAGCGTCCAGGGACTGGGGGGAGAGACCCAGTACTTC	TRBV29-1	TRBJ2-5	-	-
CSAISPGRTYEQFF	TGCAGTGCTATATCCCCGGGACGGACCTACGAGCAGTTCTTC	TRBV20-1	TRBJ2-1	-	-
CASSQGSDEQYF	TGTGCCAGCAGCCAAGGAAGTGACGAGCAGTACTTC	TRBV4-2	TRBJ2-7	few	-